This T cell receptor (beta chain) appears in the sequencing data of a study of cytomegalovirus exposure and HLA in healthy donors. Study-wide points: At a 0.05 false discovery rate, a later analysis found 18,000 or so TCR beta sequences to be associated with HLA alleles. CMV serostatus alone was available as immune exposure information.

The sample holds one count of this clone. Its cognate antigen is unknown. Primers included in the PCR were 60 Vbeta and 13 Jbeta primers. Assay used: immunoSEQ multiplex PCR; TCRdb lists only in-frame clones, some missing. The data contain some 160,000 clones, about 85% of them seen just once; the ten biggest clones take up more than 1.5%. Germline CDR1 MNHEY, CDR2 SMNVEV (reference sequence). Trimming took 3 bases from V and 2 from J, leaving 8 bases between them. The CDR3 sequence is 15 residues long. J is TRBJ2-6 and V is TRBV27; TRBD1 is a possible D gene (5 bases). Sequencing was performed on PBMCs. This clonotype originated in a young man in good health and CMV-seronegative. CDR3 protein: CASSFQGAGANVLTF. CDR3 DNA sequence: TGTGCCAGCAGTTTTCAGGGCGCTGGGGCCAACGTCCTGACTTTC.